The TCR beta chain described here comes from a study of beta chain features in type 1 diabetes. Whole-study context: Taken together, all samples contributed 107,917,701 examined sorted cells.

This clone was seen a handful of times. What it binds is not known. Findings of the study overall: The study found moderately but significantly shorter TCRB CDR3s in all four CD4+ subsets of Type 1 diabetes patients.

cDNA synthesis used the whole RNA isolate, giving expressed TCRB sequences. Assay: immunoSEQ multiplex PCR; the TCRdb copy retains only in-frame clones and omits some. Of a few hundred thousand clones listed, over 8.5% are singletons. The CDR3 has 15 amino acids. The trim removed 5 bases at V and 6 bases at J, leaving 7 bases unmatched. Germline loops: CDR1 SGHVS, CDR2 FNYEAQ. Sequenced input: central memory CD4+ T cells from blood. The V and J genes are TRBV7-6 and TRBJ2-2; 9 nucleotides match TRBD1. The origin of this receptor is a man between 25 and 39 years old with type 1 diabetes. CDR3 bases: TGTGCCAGCAGCCTGACACAGGGGGCGGCCGGGGAGCTGTTTTTT. Its protein is CASSLTQGAAGELFF.